The 30 T cell receptor beta chains in this list originate from one sample, sequenced in a study of T cell responses to AZD1222 COVID-19 vaccine. Clones were sequenced by immunoSEQ multiplex PCR, and TCRdb holds only the in-frame ones, with some missing. The sample has 100,000 to 120,000 clones; approximately 89% are singletons. The source was peripheral blood, collected 28 days after the second AZD1222 dose. These receptors were collected from an adult who received the AZD1222 COVID-19 vaccine.

The chain carries TRBV28 and TRBJ2-7, with TRBD2 matching over 7 bases. CDR3 length: 14 amino acids. Trimming at V came to 6 bases and at J to 2 bases, leaving 7 bases not matched to a gene. The V gene's germline CDR1 is MDHEN and CDR2 SYDVKM. The CDR3 DNA sequence: TGTGCCAGCAGGCCAGCGGGGACGGCCTACGAGCAGTACTTC. Its protein product is CASRPAGTAYEQYF.

CDR3 sequence (DNA): TGTGCCAGCAGCCAAGGTCAGATGCCCTATGGCTACACCTTC. This sequence encodes CASSQGQMPYGYTF. The J gene is TRBJ1-2, the V gene TRBV3-1 (or the pseudogene TRBV3-2); D uncertain. CDR3 size: 14 residues. Germline CDR1 reads LGHDT; CDR2 reads YNNKEL (reference sequence). V lost 1 base to trimming and J lost 4 bases, with 10 bases between them.

The rearrangement links TRBV27 to TRBJ1-6; D is uncertain. This CDR3 has 13 residues. V lost 3 bases and J 10 bases, leaving 10 bases between the germline ends. Germline lookup yields CDR1 MNHEY and CDR2 SMNVEV (reference sequence). The DNA of the CDR3 is TGTGCCAGCAGTTTGTCTGGCTGGTCACCCCTCCACTTT. Translated: CASSLSGWSPLHF.

This rearrangement joins TRBV2 to TRBJ1-2; 8 positions match TRBD1. The germline gives CDR1 SNHLY, CDR2 FYNNEI. V shed 2 bases and J 7 bases; nucleotides not matched to a gene: 6. The CDR3 loop spans 14 amino acids. CDR3 loop: CASSERQGTGGYTF. For the CDR3, the DNA is TGTGCCAGCAGTGAAAGGCAGGGGACAGGTGGCTACACCTTC.

The genes are TRBV12-3 or TRBV12-4 and TRBJ1-6; no firm D call. The V gene lost 5 bases and the J gene lost 9 bases, with 11 bases spanning the gap. The CDR3 runs 13 residues. As DNA, the CDR3 is TGTGCCAGCAGTCCCTCCGTACGTTCACCCCTCCACTTT. This gives the protein CASSPSVRSPLHF.

The chain joins TRBV20-1 to TRBJ2-3; 12 bases align to TRBD2. The CDR3 sequence is 15 residues long. V trimming: 3 bases; J trimming: 5 bases; junction bases outside the gene matches: 6. Looked up from germline, CDR1 is DFQATT and CDR2 is SNEGSKA (reference sequence). CDR3 region: CSASNPSGGGDTQYF. As DNA, the CDR3 is TGCAGTGCTAGTAACCCTAGCGGGGGGGGAGATACGCAGTATTTT.

The V and J genes are TRBV28 and TRBJ1-5, with 10 bases matching TRBD1. This CDR3 contains 16 residues. Losses at the gene ends were 5 bases for V and 0 bases for J; bases not matched to a gene: 4. CDR1 is MDHEN and CDR2 is SYDVKM in the germline V gene. The CDR3 loop is CASSIGQGDSNQPQHF. Written as DNA, the CDR3 is TGTGCCAGCAGTATTGGACAGGGGGATAGCAATCAGCCCCAGCATTTT.

V usage is TRBV5-1 and J usage is TRBJ1-2; D is perhaps TRBD1 (5 bases). Germline assignment: CDR1 SGHRS and CDR2 YFSETQ. Trimming shortened V by 4 bases and J by 4 bases, and 11 bases separated the two germline ends. This CDR3 has 13 residues. CDR3 sequence reads: CASSAEQAYGYTF. For the CDR3, the DNA is TGCGCCAGCAGCGCGGAACAGGCCTATGGCTACACCTTC.

This chain connects TRBV3-1 (or the pseudogene TRBV3-2) to TRBJ2-4; a possible D gene is TRBD2 (6 bases). Between the trimmed V and J ends, which lost 3 bases and 7 bases, there was a span of 16 bases. The CDR3 length is 15 residues. Looked up from germline, CDR1 is LGHDT and CDR2 is YNNKEL (reference sequence). CDR3 bases: TGTGCCAGCAGCCAGGAGAGTCCAGGGAGGAACATTCAGTACTTC. This gives the protein CASSQESPGRNIQYF.

This rearrangement joins TRBV19 to TRBJ2-7; 7 bases fit TRBD1. J gave up 7 bases and V 3 bases, and 12 bases lay outside the gene matches. Germline CDR1 reads LNHDA; CDR2 reads SQIVND (reference sequence). There are 15 residues in the CDR3. The CDR3: CASSMGRQGTGEQYF. In DNA, the CDR3 is TGTGCCAGTAGTATGGGCCGACAGGGAACGGGTGAGCAGTACTTC. The variable domain in full, completed from reference TRBV19 and TRBJ2-7, reads DGGITQSPKYLFRKEGQNVTLSCEQNLNHDAMYWYRQDPGQGLRLIYYSQIVNDFQKGDIAEGYSVSREKKESFPLTVTSAQKNPTAFYLCASSMGRQGTGEQYFGPGTRLTVT.

The chain links TRBV7-8 to TRBJ1-3; D is unclear. This CDR3 has 16 amino acids. From germline, CDR1 is SGHVS and CDR2 FQNEAQ. V was cut by 1 base and J by 4 bases, with 14 bases left in between. The CDR3 reads CASSLEARSLGNTIYF. As DNA, the CDR3 is TGTGCCAGCAGCTTAGAAGCCAGGAGCTTGGGAAACACCATATATTTT.

The chain couples TRBV7-2 to TRBJ2-5; D is unresolved. Germline V gene data show CDR1 as SGHTA and CDR2 as FQGNSA. The germline V and J ends were trimmed by 3 bases and 4 bases, with 15 bases remaining between them. The length of the CDR3 is 15 residues. The CDR3 is CASSFLSRSPETQYF. The CDR3 DNA is TGTGCCAGCAGCTTTTTGAGCCGGAGCCCAGAGACCCAGTACTTC.

The chain joins TRBV6-4 to TRBJ2-2; the D gene is possibly TRBD2 (6 bases). V was pared by 0 bases and J by 5 bases, with 13 bases between. The CDR3 is made up of 16 amino acids. Germline CDR1 reads MRHNA; CDR2 reads SNTAGT. CDR3 protein: CASSDSAGSGTGELFF. In DNA form, the CDR3 reads TGTGCCAGCAGTGACTCTGCGGGGTCGGGGACCGGGGAGCTGTTTTTT.

The chain has TRBV19 and TRBJ2-5, with 7 bases aligning to TRBD1. V trimming: 6 bases; J trimming: 5 bases; junction bases outside the gene matches: 3. This CDR3 contains 12 residues. Germline V lookup: CDR1 LNHDA, CDR2 SQIVND (reference sequence). The CDR3 region has the DNA TGTGCCAGTAGGACAGGGTCGGAGACCCAGTACTTC. Translating it yields CASRTGSETQYF.

Note on this clone: The sample contains more than one DNA sequence encoding this CDR3. The V gene is TRBV7-2, the J gene TRBJ1-1; D not certain. The V gene's germline CDR1 is SGHTA and CDR2 FQGNSA. V was pared by 4 bases and J by 0 bases, with 6 bases between. The CDR3 totals 13 residues. The CDR3 coding sequence is TGTGCCAGCAGCTCTGGTATGAACACTGAAGCTTTCTTT. Translation: CASSSGMNTEAFF.

This clone was counted a single time. The CDR3 is CASSLLWDGRNSPLHF. The CDR3 nucleotides read TGTGCCAGCAGTCTCCTGTGGGACGGGCGGAATTCACCCCTCCACTTT. The chain uses TRBV27 and TRBJ1-6; maybe TRBD1 (5 bases). The ends were cut back, 5 bases at V and 7 bases at J, with 18 bases in the middle. The CDR3 covers 16 residues. Germline loops: CDR1 MNHEY, CDR2 SMNVEV (reference sequence).

The chain combines TRBV18 with TRBJ2-1, with 15 bases aligning to TRBD2. This CDR3 has 19 residues. V shed 2 bases, J shed 2 bases, and the junction held 7 bases outside the gene matches. Germline CDR1 and CDR2: KGHSH and LQKENI. CDR3 amino acids: CASSPTGLAGGMPYNEQFF. DNA of the CDR3: TGTGCCAGCTCACCAACGGGACTAGCGGGGGGCATGCCCTACAATGAGCAGTTCTTC.

This rearrangement joins TRBV3-1 (or the pseudogene TRBV3-2) to TRBJ1-4, with TRBD1 matching 8 bases. This CDR3 region has 17 residues. Per the germline V gene, CDR1 is LGHDT and CDR2 is YNNKEL (reference sequence). With V trimmed by 4 bases and J by 4 bases, 11 bases remained unmatched. Here the CDR3 reads CASSPGQRQGLNEKLFF. CDR3 bases: TGTGCCAGCAGCCCCGGGCAGAGACAGGGGCTTAATGAAAAACTGTTTTTT.

This chain's CDR3 is CASSSGGVNEKLFF. The DNA for the CDR3 is TGTGCCAGCAGTTCCGGGGGGGTTAATGAAAAACTGTTTTTT. The chain has TRBV6-5 and TRBJ1-4, with D possibly TRBD1 on 5 matching bases. Trimming shortened V by 4 bases and J by 4 bases, and 10 bases separated the two germline ends. This CDR3 region has 14 residues. The V gene's germline CDR1 is MNHEY and CDR2 SVGAGI.

The V and J genes are TRBV13 and TRBJ1-1, with 7 bases fitting TRBD1. Trimming at V came to 5 bases and at J to 6 bases, leaving 6 bases not matched to a gene. This CDR3 is built from 13 residues. Germline assignment: CDR1 PRHDT and CDR2 FYEKMQ (reference sequence). CDR3 protein: CASSLTGSSEAFF. CDR3 bases: TGTGCCAGCAGCCTGACAGGGTCTTCTGAAGCTTTCTTT. Based on the CDR3 plus reference TRBV13 and TRBJ1-1, the full variable domain is AAGVIQSPRHLIKEKRETATLKCYPIPRHDTVYWYQQGPGQDPQFLISFYEKMQSDKGSIPDRFSAQQFSDYHSELNMSSLELGDSALYFCASSLTGSSEAFFGQGTRLTVV.

The chain links TRBV13 to TRBJ1-3; D not resolved. This CDR3 has 15 amino acids. Germline values: CDR1 PRHDT, CDR2 FYEKMQ (reference sequence). V lost 4 bases and J 4 bases, leaving 14 bases between the germline ends. This chain's CDR3 is CASSYDRWAGNTIYF. The CDR3 DNA follows: TGTGCCAGCAGCTACGACCGCTGGGCCGGAAACACCATATATTTT.

This clone was seen a single time. The gene calls are TRBV16 and TRBJ1-1, with D possibly matching TRBD1 (6 bases). CDR3 length: 14 amino acids. V was pared by 1 base and J by 9 bases, with 15 bases between. The germline V gene has CDR1 KGHSY and CDR2 FQNENV. CDR3 amino acids: CASSQFDGGLQAFF. The CDR3 DNA follows: TGTGCCAGCAGCCAATTCGATGGGGGCCTCCAAGCTTTCTTT.

The rearrangement joins TRBV28 to TRBJ2-7; no firm D call. The CDR3 consists of 12 residues. Germline V gene lookup returns CDR1 MDHEN and CDR2 SYDVKM. Trimming stripped 5 bases from V and 9 bases from J, with 14 bases between. CDR3 DNA sequence: TGTGCCAGCAGTCGGACGAACGCGGCGCAGTACTTC. Its protein product is CASSRTNAAQYF.

To note about this clone: Distinct nucleotide sequences in the sample also encode this CDR3. The CDR3 sequence is CSASGLTEAFF. For the CDR3, the DNA is TGCAGTGCTAGTGGGCTGACTGAAGCTTTCTTT. The chain joins TRBV20-1 to TRBJ1-1; no firm D call. The CDR3 totals 11 residues. Trimming cost V 3 bases and J 5 bases, with 7 bases left between them. Germline V CDR1 and CDR2: DFQATT, SNEGSKA (reference sequence).

The chain employs TRBV5-6 and TRBJ1-4, with TRBD1 identical over 7 bases. CDR1 is SGHDT, CDR2 YYEEEE, per germline. Trimming cost V 0 bases and J 8 bases; bases outside gene matches: 4. This CDR3 has 14 residues. CDR3 loop: CASSLEGAGEKLFF. For the CDR3, the DNA is TGTGCCAGCAGCTTGGAGGGGGCCGGGGAAAAACTGTTTTTT.

The rearrangement links TRBV2 to TRBJ1-4; possible D gene TRBD1, 5 bases. Deletions cut 6 bases from V and 7 bases from J, with 18 bases between. Germline loops: CDR1 SNHLY, CDR2 FYNNEI. The CDR3 sequence is 15 residues long. In DNA, the CDR3 is TGTGCCAGCAGGGAGGACACCGCCCAAACTGAAAAACTGTTTTTT. Translated: CASREDTAQTEKLFF.

The CDR3 is CASSSEPTSGPTDTQYF. The CDR3 DNA follows: TGTGCCAGCAGCTCCGAACCGACTAGCGGCCCCACAGATACGCAGTATTTT. The chain is built from TRBV11-2 and TRBJ2-3; 9 bases match TRBD2. This CDR3 spans 17 amino acids. Germline loops: CDR1 SGHAT, CDR2 FQNNGV. V lost 4 bases and J lost 2; bases outside the gene matches: 10.

V is TRBV10-2 and J is TRBJ2-7; D is unclear. CDR1 is WSHSY and CDR2 is SAAADI in the germline V gene. The CDR3 extends over 13 amino acids. The V and J ends lost 1 base and 0 bases respectively, with 4 bases between them. The CDR3 DNA reads TGCGCCAGCAGTGAGTGGCCCTCCTACGAGCAGTACTTC. It codes for CASSEWPSYEQYF.

This clone was observed a handful of times. The chain recombines TRBV9 with TRBJ1-6; D is undetermined. V lost 3 bases and J lost 8, with 12 bases in between. The germline gives CDR1 SGDLS, CDR2 YYNGEE. The CDR3 totals 14 residues. CDR3 DNA sequence: TGTGCCAGCAGCGGCCTCCTGTTAGATTCACCCCTCCACTTT. This gives the protein CASSGLLLDSPLHF.

The chain is built from TRBV6-6 and TRBJ1-1; the D is unclear. CDR3 length: 12 residues. Trimming shortened V by 0 bases and J by 1 base, and 0 bases separated the two germline ends. Germline CDR1 is MNHNY and CDR2 is SVGAGI (reference sequence). CDR3 amino acids: CASSYSNTEAFF. DNA for the CDR3: TGTGCCAGCAGTTACTCGAACACTGAAGCTTTCTTT.